This T cell receptor beta chain was documented in a study of glioma-infiltrating T cells. Study information: Samples included WHO grade II oligodendrogliomas or astrocytomas and initial-diagnosis grade IV glioblastomas.

Amplification of TCR alpha and beta CDR3 regions from RNA used iRepertoire nested multiplex PCR. TCRdb fed the multiplex PCR reads into MiXCR, producing one record per CDR3 protein. The sample yields a few hundred thousand distinct CDR3 sequences, around 38% seen once. The germline CDR1 and CDR2 sequences are SNHLY and FYNNEI. The CDR3 has 13 residues. With respect to this clonotype: A read error may produce the germline difference seen at one junction end.

The J gene is TRBJ2-3, the V gene TRBV2, with D perhaps given as TRBD1 or TRBD2 (5 bases each). The source of this sequence is a human donor with low-grade glioma or glioblastoma, undergoing nonglioma brain surgery, or in good health (not recorded which). Material for sequencing was glioma tissue, nonneoplastic brain tissue, or PBMCs (not recorded which). This CDR3 is CSSGEGFTDTQYF. CDR3 nucleotides: TGTTCCAGCGGAGAGGGGTTCACAGATACGCAGTATTTT.